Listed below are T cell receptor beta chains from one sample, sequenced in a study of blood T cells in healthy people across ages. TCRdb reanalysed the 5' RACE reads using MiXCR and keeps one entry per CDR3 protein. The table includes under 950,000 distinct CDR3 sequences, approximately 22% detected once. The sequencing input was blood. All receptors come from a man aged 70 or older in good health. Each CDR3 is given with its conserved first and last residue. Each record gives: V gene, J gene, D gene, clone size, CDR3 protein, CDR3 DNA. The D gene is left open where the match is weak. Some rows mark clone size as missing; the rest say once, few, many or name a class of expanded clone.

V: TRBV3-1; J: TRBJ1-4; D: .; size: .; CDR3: CASSQERGRLFF; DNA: TGTGCCAGCAGCCAAGAACGGGGACGACTGTTTTTT
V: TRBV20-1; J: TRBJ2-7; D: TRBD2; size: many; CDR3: CSARAPVSGASEQYF; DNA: TGCAGTGCTAGAGCCCCAGTTAGCGGGGCCTCCGAGCAGTACTTC
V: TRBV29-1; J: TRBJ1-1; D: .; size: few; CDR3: CSVMAQWGTEAFF; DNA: TGCAGCGTCATGGCACAGTGGGGGACTGAAGCTTTCTTT
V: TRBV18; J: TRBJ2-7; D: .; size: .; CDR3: CASSGAQERYF; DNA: TGTGCCAGCTCAGGCGCGCAGGAGCGGTACTTC
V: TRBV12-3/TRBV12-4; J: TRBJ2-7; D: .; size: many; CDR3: CASSLDWSGGIYEQYF; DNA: TGTGCCAGCAGTTTAGATTGGAGTGGGGGGATATACGAGCAGTACTTC
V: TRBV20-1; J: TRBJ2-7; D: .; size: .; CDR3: CSANRPRASYEQYF; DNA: TGCAGTGCCAACAGACCGCGGGCCTCCTACGAGCAGTACTTC
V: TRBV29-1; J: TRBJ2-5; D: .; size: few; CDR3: CSVEVTAETQYF; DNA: TGCAGCGTTGAAGTCACAGCAGAGACCCAGTACTTC
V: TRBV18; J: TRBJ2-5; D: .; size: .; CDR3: CASSVTGQETQYF; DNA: TGTGCCAGCTCAGTCACGGGACAAGAGACCCAGTACTTC
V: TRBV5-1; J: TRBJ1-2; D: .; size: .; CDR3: CASSLAGTMEGYTF; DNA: TGCGCCAGCAGCTTGGCTGGGACAATGGAAGGCTACACCTTC
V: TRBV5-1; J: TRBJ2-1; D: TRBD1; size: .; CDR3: CASSFPRTGGDEQFF; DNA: TGCGCCAGCAGCTTCCCGAGGACAGGGGGCGATGAGCAGTTCTTC
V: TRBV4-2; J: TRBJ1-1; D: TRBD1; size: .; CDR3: CTSSQDSGGTEAFF; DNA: TGTACCAGCAGCCAAGATTCAGGGGGCACTGAAGCTTTCTTT
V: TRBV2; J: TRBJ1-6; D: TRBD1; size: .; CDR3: CASNRQGANSPLHF; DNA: TGTGCCAGCAACAGACAGGGGGCCAATTCACCCCTCCACTTT
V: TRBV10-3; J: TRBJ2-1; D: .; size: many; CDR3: CAIRGMTSYNEQFF; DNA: TGTGCCATCAGAGGGATGACCTCCTACAATGAGCAGTTCTTC
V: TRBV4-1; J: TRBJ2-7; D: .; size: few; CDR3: CASSQDHSGQFYEQYF; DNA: TGCGCCAGCAGCCAGGACCACTCGGGACAATTCTACGAGCAGTACTTC
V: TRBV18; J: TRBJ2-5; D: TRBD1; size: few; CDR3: CASSPRTGSLKETQYF; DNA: TGTGCCAGCTCACCTCGGACAGGGTCATTGAAAGAGACCCAGTACTTC
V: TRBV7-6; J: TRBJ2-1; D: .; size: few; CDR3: CASSLGPGLYNEQFF; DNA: TGTGCCAGCAGCTTAGGGCCCGGACTCTACAATGAGCAGTTCTTC
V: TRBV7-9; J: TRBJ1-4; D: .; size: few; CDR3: CASSPRLTNEKLFF; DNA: TGTGCCAGCAGCCCGCGGTTAACTAATGAAAAACTGTTTTTT
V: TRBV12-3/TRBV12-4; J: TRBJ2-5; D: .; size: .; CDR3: CASSIENGEETQYF; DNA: TGTGCCAGCTCCATTGAGAACGGGGAGGAGACCCAGTACTTC
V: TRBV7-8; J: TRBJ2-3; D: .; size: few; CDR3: CASSPHDSTQYF; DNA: TGTGCCAGCAGCCCCCATGACAGTACGCAGTATTTT
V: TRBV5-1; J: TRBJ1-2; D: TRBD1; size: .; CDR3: CASSQGTAPYGCTF; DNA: TGCGCCAGCAGCCAGGGGACAGCACCCTATGGCTGCACCTTC
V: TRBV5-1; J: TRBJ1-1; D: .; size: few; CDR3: CASSSLSGFGTEAFF; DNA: TGCGCCAGCAGCAGCCTGTCAGGTTTTGGCACTGAAGCTTTCTTT
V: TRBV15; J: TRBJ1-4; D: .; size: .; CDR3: CATSSNREGEKLFF; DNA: TGTGCCACCAGCTCGAACCGGGAGGGCGAAAAACTGTTTTTT
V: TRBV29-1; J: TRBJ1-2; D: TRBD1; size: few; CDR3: CSVPFGQGDGYTF; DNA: TGCAGCGTCCCTTTTGGACAGGGGGATGGCTACACCTTC
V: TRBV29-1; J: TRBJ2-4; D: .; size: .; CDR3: CSVEDLAKNIQYF; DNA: TGCAGCGTTGAGGATTTAGCCAAAAACATTCAGTACTTC
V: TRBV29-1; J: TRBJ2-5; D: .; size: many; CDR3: CSVRYRGVQETQYF; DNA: TGCAGCGTTAGGTACCGGGGCGTCCAAGAGACCCAGTACTTC
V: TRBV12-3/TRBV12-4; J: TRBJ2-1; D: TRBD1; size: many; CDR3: CASSPPGQGSYNEQFF; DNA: TGTGCCAGCAGTCCCCCGGGACAGGGCTCCTACAATGAGCAGTTCTTC
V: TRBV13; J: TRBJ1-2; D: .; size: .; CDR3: CASSSRDYGYTF; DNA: TGTGCCAGCAGCTCCCGGGACTATGGCTACACCTTC
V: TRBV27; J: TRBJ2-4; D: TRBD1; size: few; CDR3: CASKVQGGEGIQYF; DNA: TGTGCCAGCAAAGTACAGGGGGGAGAGGGCATTCAGTACTTC
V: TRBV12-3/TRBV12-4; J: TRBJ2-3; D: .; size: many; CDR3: CASSTGWESDTQYF; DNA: TGTGCCAGCAGTACCGGTTGGGAGTCAGATACGCAGTATTTT
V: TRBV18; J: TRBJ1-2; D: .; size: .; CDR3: CASSQTGGYTF; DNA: TGTGCCAGCTCGCAGACTGGTGGCTACACCTTC
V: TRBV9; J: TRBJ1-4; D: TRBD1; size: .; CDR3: CASSVEGAANEKLFF; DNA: TGTGCCAGCAGCGTAGAGGGGGCAGCTAATGAAAAACTGTTTTTT
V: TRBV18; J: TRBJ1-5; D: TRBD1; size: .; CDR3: CASSPLGTGGSGQPQHF; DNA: TGTGCCAGCTCACCACTTGGGACAGGGGGCTCGGGGCAGCCCCAGCATTTT
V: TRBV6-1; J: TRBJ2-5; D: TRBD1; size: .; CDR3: CASSEQDRVQETQYF; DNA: TGTGCCAGCAGTGAACAGGACAGGGTACAAGAGACCCAGTACTTC
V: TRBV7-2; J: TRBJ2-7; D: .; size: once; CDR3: CASSLDNYSYEQYF; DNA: TGTGCCAGCAGCTTGGACAATTACTCCTACGAGCAGTACTTC
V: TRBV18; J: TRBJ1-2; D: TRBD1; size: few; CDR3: CACSPEGTGSDGYTF; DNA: TGTGCCTGCTCACCAGAGGGGACAGGCTCAGATGGCTACACCTTC
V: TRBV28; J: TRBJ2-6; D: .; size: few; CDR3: CASHWGGPGANVLTF; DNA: TGTGCCAGCCATTGGGGGGGCCCTGGGGCCAACGTCCTGACTTTC
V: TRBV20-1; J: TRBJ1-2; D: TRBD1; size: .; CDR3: CSATQTGSGYTF; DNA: TGCAGTGCTACCCAGACAGGGTCTGGCTACACCTTC
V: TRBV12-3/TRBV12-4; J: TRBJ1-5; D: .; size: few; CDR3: CASSLGPGSVQPQHF; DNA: TGTGCCAGCAGTTTAGGCCCCGGGTCGGTTCAGCCCCAGCATTTT
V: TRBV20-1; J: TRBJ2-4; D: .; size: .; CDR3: CSARAGHMIKNIQYF; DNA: TGCAGTGCTAGAGCGGGCCACATGATCAAAAACATTCAGTACTTC
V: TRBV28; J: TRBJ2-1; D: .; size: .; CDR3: CASSFSAIYEQFF; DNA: TGTGCCAGCAGTTTTTCGGCCATCTATGAGCAGTTCTTC